One and the same sample provided the 17 T cell receptor beta chains below, sequenced in a study of T-cell reconstitution after alpha-beta-depleted transplantation in children. Library preparation (for TCRbeta) was performed with unique molecular identifiers. TCRdb re-called the PCR reads through MiXCR, storing one row per CDR3 protein. The sample carries fewer than 550,000 distinct CDR3 sequences, under 13% recorded once. This specimen consisted of PBMCs from the stem cell graft donor, obtained from the stem cell graft. These receptors all come from a human donor who donated a stem cell graft to a child with acute myeloid leukemia.

Notes on this clonotype: The junction departs from germline at one end; a sequencing error may be responsible. The chain joins TRBV4-2 to TRBJ1-5; a weak D match, TRBD1 (6 bases). Germline V lookup: CDR1 LGHNA, CDR2 YNFKEQ. CDR3 length equals 17 residues. In nucleotides, the CDR3 is TGTGCCAGGAGCCGGGGGCTCCCCCGCCTTAGCAATCAGCCCCAGCATTTT. This encodes CARSRGLPRLSNQPQHF.

With respect to this clonotype: A much larger clone lies a single base off, so this may be a read error. V gene TRBV7-2 combines with J gene TRBJ2-5; D gene uncertain. Germline CDR1 reads SGHTA; CDR2 reads FQGNSA. The CDR3 contains 13 residues. CDR3 protein: CASSNPGQEPQYF. DNA for the CDR3: TGTGCCAGCAGCAATCCCGGGCAAGAGCCCCAGTACTTC.

The chain couples TRBV12-3 or TRBV12-4 to TRBJ1-2; the D is unclear. This CDR3 region has 16 residues. Trimming stripped 4 bases from V and 0 bases from J, with 15 bases between. As DNA, the CDR3 is TGTGCCAGCAGTTCTACGGACGTTACTACTAACTATGGCTACACCTTC. This codes for CASSSTDVTTNYGYTF.

V gene TRBV12-3 or TRBV12-4 combines with J gene TRBJ1-6; the D gene is possibly TRBD1 (6 bases). V lost 6 bases and J lost 7, with 22 bases in between. This CDR3 region has 17 residues. The CDR3 nucleotides read TGTGCCAGCAGGGGGGCAGGGGTCCAGGGGTGGAATTCACCCCTCCACTTT. Protein: CASRGAGVQGWNSPLHF.

Only a few counts were recorded for this clonotype. This chain connects TRBV28 to TRBJ2-1; D perhaps matches TRBD2 (5 bases). Germline lookup yields CDR1 MDHEN and CDR2 SYDVKM. The CDR3 is 13 amino acids. V was pared by 7 bases and J by 7 bases, with 14 bases between. CDR3 in amino acids: CASIEGRGNEQFF. CDR3 DNA: TGTGCCAGCATAGAGGGCCGCGGGAATGAGCAGTTCTTC.

The table lists this clonotype with many counts. The rearrangement links TRBV7-2 to TRBJ1-6; D gene unclear. Germline V CDR1 and CDR2: SGHTA, FQGNSA. This CDR3 region has 12 residues. V shed 5 bases and J shed 9 bases, with 8 bases lying between them. CDR3 region: CASSPGISPLHF. The CDR3 DNA is TGTGCCAGCAGCCCCGGGATTTCACCCCTCCACTTT.

The gene calls are TRBV7-2 and TRBJ1-2; 10 bases match TRBD1. Germline V CDR1 and CDR2: SGHTA, FQGNSA. The length of the CDR3 is 15 residues. J lost 6 bases, V lost 1 base, and 5 bases had no gene match. The CDR3 bases are TGTGCCAGCAGCTTAGTATCAGGACAGGGGGATGGCTACACCTTC. Protein: CASSLVSGQGDGYTF.

The chain combines TRBV5-1 with TRBJ2-3; TRBD2 matches at 8 bases. Unmatched junction bases numbered 9, after V lost 0 bases and J lost 0 bases. Germline lookup yields CDR1 SGHRS and CDR2 YFSETQ. The CDR3 runs to 18 residues. In nucleotides, the CDR3 is TGCGCCAGCAGCTTGGCTCTAGCGGGTATACCTAGCACAGATACGCAGTATTTT. Translation: CASSLALAGIPSTDTQYF.

This clonotype was seen only a few times. V is TRBV20-1 and J is TRBJ2-7, with 11 bases that match TRBD1. The V gene end was trimmed by 5 bases and the J gene end by 8 bases; junction bases not matched to a gene: 5. This CDR3 region has 12 residues. The V gene's germline CDR1 is DFQATT and CDR2 SNEGSKA (reference sequence). CDR3 nucleotides: TGCAGTGCTCCGGACAGGGGGCCTCAGCAGTACTTC. This translates into CSAPDRGPQQYF.

This clonotype was seen a few times. This rearrangement joins TRBV4-2 to TRBJ2-7; 7 positions agree with TRBD1. V lost 4 bases to trimming and J lost 4 bases; unmatched junction nucleotides: 4. Germline-derived CDR1 and CDR2 are LGHNA and YNFKEQ. The CDR3 runs to 13 residues. The CDR3 region is CASSPRDSYEQYV. In DNA, the CDR3 is TGTGCCAGCAGCCCCCGGGACAGTTACGAGCAGTACGTC.

This chain joins TRBV6-2 or TRBV6-3 and TRBJ1-2; D is possibly TRBD1 (5 bases). The germline gives CDR1 MNHEY, CDR2 SVGEGT. Trimming took off 6 bases at V and 8 bases at J, with 22 bases between the two ends. The CDR3 is made up of 15 amino acids. The CDR3 bases are TGTGCCAGCAGGGCCGACGATACCGACAGTCGCGGCTACACCTTC. It encodes CASRADDTDSRGYTF.

The J gene is TRBJ2-2, the V gene TRBV5-1; D might be TRBD1 or TRBD2, each matching 6 bases. Trimming left V 4 bases short and J 6 bases short, with 16 bases between. The germline V gene has CDR1 SGHRS and CDR2 YFSETQ. This CDR3 region has 15 residues. CDR3 protein: CASSPRLGGPGELFF. The DNA of the CDR3 is TGCGCCAGCAGCCCGCGCCTCGGGGGCCCCGGGGAGCTGTTTTTT.

This chain connects TRBV7-3 to TRBJ2-2; D possibly corresponds to TRBD2 (7 bases). The CDR3 runs 15 residues. CDR1 is SGHTA and CDR2 is FQGTGA in the germline V gene. V lost 5 bases and J 3 bases, leaving 13 bases between the germline ends. CDR3 nucleotides: TGTGCCAGCAGCGATAACGGGGGGCACACCGGGGAGCTGTTTTTT. As protein: CASSDNGGHTGELFF.

The genes are TRBV4-3 and TRBJ2-7; 8 nucleotides agree with TRBD2. The germline V gene encodes CDR1 LGHNA and CDR2 YSLEER. The CDR3 length is 16 residues. Germline trimming cut 0 bases from V and 2 bases from J; bases unmatched to any gene: 6. The CDR3 loop is CASSQDLSSGPYEQYF. CDR3 coding DNA: TGCGCCAGCAGCCAAGATCTGTCTAGCGGGCCCTACGAGCAGTACTTC.

This clonotype was seen many times. V is TRBV30 and J is TRBJ2-7; 7 positions agree with TRBD2. Germline V gene sequence: CDR1 GTSNPN, CDR2 SVGIG (reference sequence). J gave up 4 bases and V 3 bases, and 3 bases lay outside the gene matches. CDR3 length: 12 residues. As DNA, the CDR3 is TGTGCCTGGAGGGCGGGAGTGTACGAGCAGTACTTC. Amino acids: CAWRAGVYEQYF.

The rearrangement joins TRBV4-2 to TRBJ1-1; TRBD1 is a possible D gene (6 bases). V dropped 1 base and J dropped 1 base, with 10 bases sitting between them. CDR3 size: 15 residues. CDR1 and CDR2 from the germline V gene are LGHNA and YNFKEQ. The CDR3 loop is CASSQATGRNTEAFF. For the CDR3, the DNA is TGTGCCAGCAGCCAAGCCACAGGGCGGAACACTGAAGCTTTCTTT.

This clonotype was detected only a few times. The chain carries TRBV6-6 and TRBJ1-1; possible D gene TRBD1, 5 bases. V lost 6 bases to trimming and J lost 8 bases, with 10 bases between them. Germline V gene data show CDR1 as MNHNY and CDR2 as SVGAGI (reference sequence). The CDR3 totals 11 residues. The CDR3: CASSGAAEAFF. In nucleotides, the CDR3 is TGTGCCAGCAGCGGGGCGGCCGAAGCTTTCTTT.